The TCR beta chain described here comes from a study of blood T cell repertoires in COVID-19. On the study more broadly: Specimens from acute and convalescent COVID-19 originated in the United States, Italy and Spain. Sources were T cells, B-cell-depleted T cells, or PBMCs; the material itself was cDNA or gDNA.

The V gene end was trimmed by 4 bases and the J gene end by 6 bases; junction bases not matched to a gene: 6. The CDR3 extends over 16 amino acids. CDR1 and CDR2 (germline): MDHEN, SYDVKM. Profiled with immunoSEQ multiplex PCR; TCRdb holds only in-frame clones, not every one. This sample has around 150,000 clones, with around 80% found just once. There are a few counts of this clone. J is TRBJ2-1 and V is TRBV28; TRBD2 matches 13 bases. The sequence was collected from a man aged 60-69 years with active or convalescent COVID-19. The sequenced sample consisted of peripheral blood. CDR3 nucleotides: TGTGCCAGCAGTTCCCAACTAGCGGGAGGGTTCAATGAGCAGTTCTTC. Its protein product is CASSSQLAGGFNEQFF. Combining the CDR3 with reference TRBV28 and TRBJ2-1 gives the whole variable domain DVKVTQSSRYLVKRTGEKVFLECVQDMDHENMFWYRQDPGLGLRLIYFSYDVKMKEKGDIPEGYSVSREKKERFSLILESASTNQTSMYLCASSSQLAGGFNEQFFGPGTRLTVL.